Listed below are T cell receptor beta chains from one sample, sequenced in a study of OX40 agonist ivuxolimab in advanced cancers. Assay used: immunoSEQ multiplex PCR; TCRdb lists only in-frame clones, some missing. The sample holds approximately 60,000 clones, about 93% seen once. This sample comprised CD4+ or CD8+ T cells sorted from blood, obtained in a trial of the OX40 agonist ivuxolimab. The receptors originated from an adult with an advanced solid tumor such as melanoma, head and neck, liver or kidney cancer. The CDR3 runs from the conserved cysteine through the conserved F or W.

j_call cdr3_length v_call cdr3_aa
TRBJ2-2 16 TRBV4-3 CASSQEGLAGPGELFF
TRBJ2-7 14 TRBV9 CASSSSGTLYEQYF
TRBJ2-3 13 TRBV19 CASSIKQGRAQYF
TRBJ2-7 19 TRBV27 CASSLRDRMSGTTYGEQYF
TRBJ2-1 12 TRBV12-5 CASVEGNNEQFF
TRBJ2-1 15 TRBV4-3 CASSPGLAGDNEQFF
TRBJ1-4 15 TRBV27 CASSRRGGPNEKLFF
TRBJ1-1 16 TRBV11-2 CASSLAGYGMDTEAFF
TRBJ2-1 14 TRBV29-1 CSVVAGGGGHEQFF
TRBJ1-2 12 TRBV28 CASSFFNYGYTF
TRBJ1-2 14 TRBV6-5 CASSFGTGGYGYTF
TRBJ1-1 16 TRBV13 CASSLEAWRANTEAFF
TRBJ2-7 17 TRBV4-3 CASSQSFGGSGIYEQYF
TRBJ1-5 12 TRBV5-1 CASWTEWKPQHF
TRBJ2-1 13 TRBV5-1 CASSLLSGDEQFF
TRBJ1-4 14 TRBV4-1 CASSQVALGEKLFF
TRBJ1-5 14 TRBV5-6 CASSLEGAAQPQHF
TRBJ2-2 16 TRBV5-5 CASSLEVRANTGELFF
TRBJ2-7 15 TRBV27 CASSTPGTGSYEQYF
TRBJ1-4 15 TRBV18 CASSDLDTTNEKLFF
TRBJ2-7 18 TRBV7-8 CASSPFNPGPTGLYEQYF
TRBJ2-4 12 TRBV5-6 CASRDGKNIQYF
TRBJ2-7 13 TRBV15 CATADRVLGEQYF
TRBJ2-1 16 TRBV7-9 CASSSQTGRQYNEQFF
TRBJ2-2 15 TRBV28 CASSSGTGYTGELFF
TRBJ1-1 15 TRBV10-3 CAISEEDRAGTEAFF
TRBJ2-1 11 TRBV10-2 CASSHGAEQFF
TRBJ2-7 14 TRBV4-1 CASSQDAGTYEQYF
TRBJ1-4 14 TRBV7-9 CASSLEKHREKLFF
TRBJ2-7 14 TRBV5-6 CASSLGTGAYEQYF
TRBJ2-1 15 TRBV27 CASTLGTNSYNEQFF
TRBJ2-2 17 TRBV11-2 CASSRKDGGASFRELFF
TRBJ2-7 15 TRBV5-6 CASSFSQGVLYEQYF
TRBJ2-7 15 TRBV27 CASSLGPGGAYEQYF
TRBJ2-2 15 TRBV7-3 CASSPDYNSPGELFF
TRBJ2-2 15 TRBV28 CASRFRTGITGELFF
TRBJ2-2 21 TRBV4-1 CASSQDSGGLAGVFDTGELFF
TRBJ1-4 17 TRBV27 CASSDKAQGLGNEKLFF
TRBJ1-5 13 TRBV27 CASSLWSNQPQHF
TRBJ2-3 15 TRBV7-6 CASSQTSGRADTQYF
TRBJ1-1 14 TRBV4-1 CASSQEELNTEAFF
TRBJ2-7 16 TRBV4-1 CASSQGAGLGVYEQYF
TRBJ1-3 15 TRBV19 CASSNLRGEGNTIYF
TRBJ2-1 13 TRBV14 CASSQEIGDEQFF
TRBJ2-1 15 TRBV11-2 CASSLWGALDNEQFF
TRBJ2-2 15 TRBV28 CASSWAFANTGELFF
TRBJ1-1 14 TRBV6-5 CASSYMALGTEAFF
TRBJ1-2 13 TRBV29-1 CSVVGGEAYGYTF
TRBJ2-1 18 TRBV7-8 CASSLRPWGEGSYNEQFF
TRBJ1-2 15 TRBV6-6 CASSYLTGVSFGYTF
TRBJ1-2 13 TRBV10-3 CAISAEGNYGYTF
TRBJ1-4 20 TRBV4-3 CASSSQYRALKDRDNEKLFF
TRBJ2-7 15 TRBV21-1 CASSKPREREYEQYF